Listed below are T cell receptor beta chains from one sample, sequenced in a study of blood T cell repertoires in COVID-19. Produced via immunoSEQ multiplex PCR; TCRdb's table is partial and in-frame only. The sample has 170,000 or so clones, roughly 88% seen once. Material for sequencing was peripheral blood. These receptors were collected from a woman aged 55-75 years with acute or convalescent COVID-19. Each CDR3 is given with its conserved first and last residue. The order of the fields is J gene, clone size, V gene, D gene, CDR3 protein, CDR3 DNA. D genes are given only for firm matches. Only part of the rows carry a size: once, few, many, or a class if the clone is expanded.

>TRBJ2-7|.|TRBV5-1|TRBD2
CASSLGTSGYEQYF
TGCGCCAGCAGCTTGGGGACTAGCGGATACGAGCAGTACTTC
>TRBJ2-7|once|TRBV7-8|TRBD1
CASKPDRGAGDF
TGTGCCAGCAAACCCGACAGGGGCGCCGGGGACTTC
>TRBJ2-1|.|TRBV4-3|TRBD2
CASGKRGDSLDEQFF
TGCGCCAGCGGAAAGCGGGGGGATTCGCTCGATGAGCAGTTCTTC
>TRBJ2-6|.|TRBV18|.
CASSPTSGSSGANVLTF
TGTGCCAGCTCACCTACCTCCGGGTCCTCTGGGGCCAACGTCCTGACTTTC
>TRBJ1-6|.|TRBV3-1/TRBV3-2|.
CASSQDPGGGLRGSPLHF
TGTGCCAGCAGCCAAGACCCCGGAGGAGGCTTACGGGGGTCACCCCTCCACTTT
>TRBJ2-1|.|TRBV9|TRBD2
CASSVIASGGLGEQFF
TGTGCCAGCAGCGTCATTGCTAGCGGGGGGCTCGGTGAGCAGTTCTTC
>TRBJ2-7|.|TRBV9|.
CASSVGQISYEQYF
TGTGCCAGCAGCGTAGGACAGATCTCCTACGAGCAGTACTTC
>TRBJ1-2|.|TRBV18|.
CASSRTEKNYGYTF
TGTGCCAGCTCACGAACCGAGAAGAACTATGGCTACACCTTC
>TRBJ2-3|few|TRBV7-8|.
CATRFPTTDTQYF
TGTGCCACCCGATTTCCAACTACAGATACGCAGTATTTT
>TRBJ2-5|.|TRBV27|.
CASSFQPGEETQYF
TGTGCCAGCAGTTTTCAGCCAGGGGAAGAGACCCAGTACTTC
>TRBJ2-7|.|TRBV18|TRBD2
CASSPKLTSGGIYEQYF
TGTGCCAGCTCACCAAAACTGACTAGCGGGGGGATCTACGAGCAGTACTTC
>TRBJ1-2|.|TRBV12-1|.
CASSFPGQVRNWHGYTF
TGTGCCAGCAGCTTCCCGGGACAGGTAAGGAACTGGCATGGCTACACCTTC
>TRBJ2-2|.|TRBV7-9|.
CASSLPSVNGELFF
TGTGCCAGCAGCCTTCCTAGCGTGAACGGGGAGCTGTTTTTT
>TRBJ1-4|.|TRBV6-5|.
CASSPGEKLFF
TGTGCCAGCAGCCCCGGGGAAAAACTGTTTTTT
>TRBJ1-6|.|TRBV5-5|.
CASSFSGSPLHF
TGTGCCAGCAGCTTTAGTGGTTCACCCCTCCACTTT
>TRBJ2-3|.|TRBV7-6|.
CASSLGGAGTTDTQYF
TGTGCCAGCAGCTTAGGCGGGGCCGGGACCACAGATACGCAGTATTTT
>TRBJ2-7|.|TRBV28|.
CASSLFGGYEQYF
TGTGCCAGCAGTTTATTTGGGGGGTACGAGCAGTACTTC
>TRBJ1-1|once|TRBV19|TRBD1
CASTPGQRNTEAFF
TGTGCCAGTACCCCGGGACAGAGAAACACTGAAGCTTTCTTT
>TRBJ1-2|.|TRBV10-3|TRBD1
CAISRDRGDYGYTF
TGTGCCATCAGTAGGGACAGGGGGGACTATGGCTACACCTTC
>TRBJ2-5|.|TRBV6-6|.
CASSYSGEVPQETQYF
TGTGCCAGCAGTTACTCGGGGGAGGTACCTCAAGAGACCCAGTACTTC
>TRBJ1-1|.|TRBV19|.
CASSIVAGNTEAFF
TGTGCCAGTAGTATAGTTGCCGGGAACACTGAAGCTTTCTTT
>TRBJ1-2|.|TRBV15|.
CATSRDSTARDRVYGYTF
TGTGCCACCAGCAGAGATTCCACGGCTCGCGACAGAGTCTATGGCTACACCTTC
>TRBJ1-3|.|TRBV6-5|.
CASSFLTRSSGNTIYF
TGTGCCAGCAGTTTCCTGACACGAAGCTCTGGAAACACCATATATTTT
>TRBJ2-7|.|TRBV2|.
CASRADRSSYEQYF
TGTGCCAGCAGGGCTGACAGGAGCTCCTACGAGCAGTACTTC
>TRBJ1-2|.|TRBV5-4|TRBD1
CASSLVTGGDRGYTF
TGTGCCAGCAGCTTGGTTACAGGGGGCGACCGGGGCTACACCTTC
>TRBJ1-2|.|TRBV7-2|TRBD1
CASRPTVGGNYGYTF
TGTGCCAGCAGACCGACAGTAGGGGGCAACTATGGCTACACCTTC
>TRBJ2-3|.|TRBV4-3|TRBD2
CASSQGLAGGSTDTQYF
TGCGCCAGCAGCCAAGGACTAGCGGGGGGCAGCACAGATACGCAGTATTTT
>TRBJ2-3|.|TRBV19|.
CASSVQGGPDTQYF
TGTGCCAGTAGTGTACAGGGTGGACCAGATACGCAGTATTTT
>TRBJ2-2|few|TRBV4-3|.
CASSQDGGSNTGELFF
TGCGCCAGCAGCCAAGATGGGGGGTCTAACACCGGGGAGCTGTTTTTT
>TRBJ1-1|.|TRBV7-8|.
CASSLVAGANTEAFF
TGTGCCAGCAGCTTAGTCGCAGGGGCGAACACTGAAGCTTTCTTT
>TRBJ2-1|.|TRBV7-9|TRBD2
CASGKRESAGARGDEQFF
TGTGCCAGCGGAAAAAGGGAGTCAGCGGGGGCTAGAGGGGATGAGCAGTTCTTC
>TRBJ1-4|.|TRBV3-1/TRBV3-2|TRBD1
CASGGTGVGEKLFF
TGTGCCAGCGGGGGGACAGGGGTAGGGGAAAAACTGTTTTTT
>TRBJ1-2|.|TRBV24-1|.
CATSDAGGNYGYTF
TGTGCCACCAGTGATGCGGGGGGGAACTATGGCTACACCTTC
>TRBJ2-5|.|TRBV5-1|.
CASSLLQETQYF
TGCGCCAGCAGCTTGCTCCAAGAGACCCAGTACTTC
>TRBJ1-2|.|TRBV19|TRBD1
CASISGRQGGNYGYTF
TGTGCCAGTATTTCCGGGCGGCAGGGGGGAAACTATGGCTACACCTTC
>TRBJ1-2|.|TRBV28|.
CASSFQQGQNYGYTF
TGTGCCAGCAGTTTTCAACAGGGACAAAACTATGGCTACACCTTC
>TRBJ2-5|.|TRBV7-9|TRBD2
CASSSERGGRETQYF
TGTGCCAGCAGCTCCGAGCGGGGGGGCCGGGAGACCCAGTACTTC
>TRBJ1-1|.|TRBV7-6|.
CASSPRVNTEAFF
TGTGCCAGCAGCCCTCGAGTGAACACTGAAGCTTTCTTT
>TRBJ1-1|.|TRBV11-3|.
CASSLTENTEAFF
TGTGCCAGCAGCCTTACAGAAAACACTGAAGCTTTCTTT
>TRBJ1-5|few|TRBV4-1|TRBD1
CASSQEGTGSGRHQPQHF
TGCGCCAGCAGCCAAGAGGGGACAGGGTCTGGCAGACATCAGCCCCAGCATTTT
>TRBJ1-1|.|TRBV5-1|.
CASSYSGNTEAFF
TGCGCCAGCAGCTACTCGGGGAACACTGAAGCTTTCTTT
>TRBJ2-2|.|TRBV3-1/TRBV3-2|TRBD2
CASSLIAGGYYTGELFF
TGTGCCAGCAGCCTAATAGCGGGGGGGTATTACACCGGGGAGCTGTTTTTT
>TRBJ2-1|.|TRBV5-1|TRBD1
CASSHGDRGSYNEQFF
TGCGCCAGCAGCCATGGGGACAGGGGATCCTACAATGAGCAGTTCTTC
>TRBJ1-5|.|TRBV7-9|.
CASTQSEANQPQHF
TGTGCCAGCACCCAAAGCGAGGCAAATCAGCCCCAGCATTTT
>TRBJ2-3|.|TRBV7-6|.
CASSFGPAGAKVTDTQYF
TGTGCCAGCAGCTTCGGTCCGGCAGGGGCCAAAGTCACAGATACGCAGTATTTT
>TRBJ2-6|.|TRBV24-1|TRBD1
CATSDSRGGANVLTF
TGTGCCACCAGTGATTCCAGGGGGGGGGCCAACGTCCTGACTTTC
>TRBJ2-1|.|TRBV7-2|TRBD2
CASSIAGGPYNEQFF
TGTGCCAGCAGCATAGCGGGGGGGCCATACAATGAGCAGTTCTTC
>TRBJ2-3|.|TRBV2|TRBD2
CASSRSLAGGTDTQYF
TGTGCCAGCAGTCGATCCTTAGCGGGGGGCACAGATACGCAGTATTTT
>TRBJ2-1|.|TRBV7-3|TRBD2
CASSRSGGGPGSYNEQFF
TGTGCCAGCAGCCGGAGCGGGGGGGGCCCAGGCTCCTACAATGAGCAGTTCTTC
>TRBJ1-1|few|TRBV7-8|TRBD1
CASSLRDRGANTEAFF
TGTGCCAGCAGCTTAAGGGACAGGGGAGCGAACACTGAAGCTTTCTTT
>TRBJ1-2|.|TRBV5-4|.
CASSPGGDSANYGYTF
TGTGCCAGCAGCCCGGGAGGCGACTCAGCCAACTATGGCTACACCTTC
>TRBJ2-7|.|TRBV11-2|.
CASSLVASLTYEQYF
TGTGCCAGCAGCTTAGTGGCATCCCTCACCTACGAGCAGTACTTC
>TRBJ1-5|.|TRBV18|TRBD1
CASSPPGTASNQPQHF
TGTGCCAGCTCACCACCCGGGACAGCTAGCAATCAGCCCCAGCATTTT
>TRBJ1-2|.|TRBV5-1|.
CASSFTNYGYTF
TGCGCCAGCAGCTTTACTAACTATGGCTACACCTTC
>TRBJ2-7|.|TRBV23-1|.
CASSRWGEEQYF
TGCGCCAGCAGCAGGTGGGGCGAGGAGCAGTACTTC
>TRBJ1-2|once|TRBV28|.
CASTAGSYGYTF
TGTGCCAGCACCGCGGGAAGCTATGGCTACACCTTC
>TRBJ1-2|.|TRBV6-5|TRBD1
CASSSRDRVYGYTF
TGTGCCAGCAGTTCCCGGGACAGGGTCTATGGCTACACCTTC
>TRBJ1-6|.|TRBV14|.
CASNPQGGNSPLHF
TGTGCCAGCAACCCCCAGGGAGGTAATTCACCCCTCCACTTT
>TRBJ1-3|.|TRBV6-5|.
CASIGSGNTIYF
TGTGCCAGCATCGGCTCTGGAAACACCATATATTTT
>TRBJ2-5|.|TRBV6-5|TRBD1
CASSYGDRVSETQYF
TGTGCCAGCAGTTACGGGGACAGGGTGTCTGAGACCCAGTACTTC